The source of this TCR beta chain is a study of blood T cell repertoires in COVID-19. CDR1 and CDR2 from the germline V gene are LGHDT and YNNKEL (reference sequence). V was shortened by 3 bases and J by 5 bases, with 4 bases between the two germline ends. The CDR3 is 11 residues long. In the authors' methods: Amplification with reference gene primers provided the estimates of nucleated cell counts. Using immunoSEQ multiplex PCR, the repertoire was profiled, and TCRdb retains in-frame clones only, with some absent. That table is the source of V, J and clone size, and D and trimming were worked out from the DNA. This table has 65,000 to 75,000 clones, more than 75% appearing once.

The sequencing input was peripheral blood. The sequence was obtained from a middle-aged man with acute or convalescent COVID-19. The chain uses TRBV3-1 (or the pseudogene TRBV3-2) and TRBJ1-1; D gene unclear. CDR3 DNA sequence: TGTGCCAGCAGCCATAAAACTGAAGCTTTCTTT. Its translation is CASSHKTEAFF.